These T cell receptor beta chains were read from a single sample in a study of shared clonotypes between healthy human individuals. The protocol was immunoSEQ multiplex PCR, while the TCRdb copy is restricted to in-frame clones and leaves out a portion. The sample contains some 2,000,000 clones, 85% to 95% of which appear only once. Input material: naive CD4+ T cells sorted from blood. The receptors were gathered from a man between 18 and 35 years old in good health. Each CDR3 is given with its conserved first and last residue. The order of the fields is V gene, clone size, J gene, D gene, CDR3 DNA, CDR3 protein. The D gene is left open where the match is weak. For some rows the clone size is stated as once, few or many, or as a class when expanded; others skip it.

TRBV7-2	NA	TRBJ1-2	NA	TGTGCCAGCAGCTTAGTAAAGACAGCCCAAGACTACACCTTC	CASSLVKTAQDYTF
TRBV2	NA	TRBJ2-5	NA	TGTGCCAGCAGTGTCATGCGCGGGGCCCAAGAGACCCAGTACTTC	CASSVMRGAQETQYF
TRBV2	NA	TRBJ2-7	NA	TGTGCCAGCAGTGACTCCCCGCGTTCCTACGAGCAGTACTTC	CASSDSPRSYEQYF
TRBV4-1	NA	TRBJ2-5	TRBD1	TGCGCCAGCAGCCAAGCCGGGACAGGGGAGACCCAGTACTTC	CASSQAGTGETQYF
TRBV5-4	NA	TRBJ2-7	TRBD1	TGTGCCAGCAGCACGGGACAGGGGACCTACGAGCAGTACTTC	CASSTGQGTYEQYF
TRBV18	NA	TRBJ2-3	NA	TGTGCCAGCTCACCAGGTACAGGGAGGGCTACAGATACGCAGTATTTT	CASSPGTGRATDTQYF
TRBV5-1	NA	TRBJ2-7	TRBD1	TGCGCCAGCAGAAACGGGACAGCCGCCTCCTACGAGCAGTACTTC	CASRNGTAASYEQYF
TRBV2	NA	TRBJ2-3	NA	TGTGCCAGCAGCCTAGGCCCAGATACGCAGTATTTT	CASSLGPDTQYF
TRBV25-1	NA	TRBJ2-7	NA	TGTGCCAGCAGTGAATCGGCAGTTTACGAGCAGTACTTC	CASSESAVYEQYF
TRBV29-1	NA	TRBJ1-5	TRBD1	TGCAGCGTTGCAGGGGGCGCGGGTCAGCCCCAGCATTTT	CSVAGGAGQPQHF
TRBV18	NA	TRBJ2-5	NA	TGTGCCAGCTCACCCGGGGGCCAAGAGACCCAGTACTTC	CASSPGGQETQYF
TRBV2	NA	TRBJ1-5	NA	TGTGCCAGCAGTCTACGGGGGCCCCAGCATTTT	CASSLRGPQHF
TRBV4-1	NA	TRBJ2-1	TRBD2	TGCGCCAGCAGCCACGGGACTAGCGGGGTTTACAATGAGCAGTTCTTC	CASSHGTSGVYNEQFF
TRBV9	NA	TRBJ1-3	TRBD1	TGTGCCAGCAGCGTAGTTGGACAGGGGGCTGGAAACACCATATATTTT	CASSVVGQGAGNTIYF
TRBV28	once	TRBJ1-4	TRBD1	TGTGCCAGCAGGACGGGACAGCGTTATGAAAAACTGTTTTTT	CASRTGQRYEKLFF
TRBV7-7	NA	TRBJ2-5	TRBD1	TGTGCTAGCAGCCCGGGACAGGGGGCGCAAGAGACCCAGTACTTC	CASSPGQGAQETQYF
TRBV10-3	NA	TRBJ2-7	NA	TGTGCCATCACGGTTTCGGCAGCTTCCTACGAGCAGTACTTC	CAITVSAASYEQYF